The next 16 T cell receptor beta chains were all read from a single sample in a study of metastatic and nonmetastatic thyroid tumors. Nobody among the patients had been given any treatment before thyroid surgery. With MiXCR, TCRdb called clones anew from the PCR reads. This sample has 7,000 or so clones, with roughly a quarter found just once. Sample: adjacent normal tissue. Source of these receptors: a male donor with papillary thyroid cancer or a benign thyroid nodule (not recorded which). Some clones in this sample may be carry-over from other donors' samples.

This clone has more than one count but fewer than ten. The V gene is TRBV12-3 or TRBV12-4, the J gene TRBJ2-3; TRBD2 might be the D (5 bases). Trimming shortened V by 5 bases and J by 0 bases, and 21 bases separated the two germline ends. The CDR3 has 18 amino acids. This CDR3 reads CASSLPIGLQSSTDTQYF. CDR3 in DNA: TGTGCCAGCAGTCTGCCGATCGGACTGCAGTCTAGCACAGATACGCAGTATTTT.

This clone has a handful of counts. This likely comes from a read error, as the CDR3 has no conserved phenylalanine or tryptophan at its end. The chain links TRBV24-1 to TRBJ1-4; possibly TRBD1 for D (6 bases). The V and J ends lost 9 bases and 10 bases respectively, with 20 bases between them. Per germline, CDR1 KGHDR and CDR2 SFDVKD. The CDR3 consists of 14 residues. CDR3 sequence reads: CATAKGTWDGKLFS. The CDR3 nucleotides are TGTGCCACCGCCAAAGGGACATGGGATGGAAAACTGTTTTCT.

The chain is built from TRBV20-1 and TRBJ2-7; 11 nucleotides agree with TRBD2. V was pared by 5 bases and J by 4 bases, with 4 bases of the junction left unmatched. The CDR3 runs to 13 residues. CDR1 and CDR2 from the germline V gene are DFQATT and SNEGSKA (reference sequence). CDR3 residues: CSASSGRSYEQYF. In nucleotides, the CDR3 is TGCAGTGCTTCTAGCGGGAGGTCGTACGAGCAGTACTTC.

This chain links TRBV5-1 with TRBJ2-7; 10 bases agree with TRBD1. Germline values: CDR1 SGHRS, CDR2 YFSETQ. J was trimmed by 4 bases and V by 5 bases; bases with no gene match: 9. This CDR3 has 15 amino acids. The CDR3 nucleotides are TGCGCCAGCAGTGGGGACCGGGACAGGGGTTACGAGCAGTACTTC. It encodes CASSGDRDRGYEQYF.

This clone ranks as medium-sized. The chain couples TRBV19 to TRBJ1-5; no firm D call. V lost 0 bases to trimming and J lost 0 bases, with 15 bases between them. CDR3 size: 18 residues. Per germline, CDR1 LNHDA and CDR2 SQIVND (reference sequence). The CDR3 DNA reads as TGTGCCAGTAGTATAGAGGGAGGTTGGAGGTATAGCAATCAGCCCCAGCATTTT. Its protein product is CASSIEGGWRYSNQPQHF.

This clone was counted only a few times. The chain is built from TRBV6-1 and TRBJ2-7; tentatively, D is TRBD1 (5 bases). CDR3 length equals 14 residues. With 3 bases removed from V and 6 bases from J, the gap between germline ends came to 15 bases. The germline V gene encodes CDR1 MNHNS and CDR2 SASEGT. CDR3 in amino acids: CASSDPTRGSEQYF. Written as DNA, the CDR3 is TGTGCCAGCAGTGATCCTACAAGGGGCAGCGAGCAGTACTTC.

The genes are TRBV2 and TRBJ2-7; 7 bases map to TRBD1. Germline CDR1 SNHLY, CDR2 FYNNEI. The CDR3 sequence is 14 residues long. V was clipped by 7 bases and J by 3 bases; unmatched bases: 9. The CDR3 nucleotides read TGTGCCAGCACCAAAAGGACAGGACTCTACGAGCAGTACTTC. Amino acids: CASTKRTGLYEQYF.

This sequence joins TRBV20-1 and TRBJ1-6; no clear D gene. The CDR3 extends over 14 amino acids. From germline, CDR1 is DFQATT and CDR2 SNEGSKA (reference sequence). With 3 bases removed from V and 8 bases from J, the gap between germline ends came to 14 bases. The CDR3 nucleotides read TGCAGTGCTAGCCTACACCAAGAGTATTCACCCCTCCACTTT. Its protein is CSASLHQEYSPLHF.

The table lists this clone with a few counts. This chain connects TRBV28 to TRBJ1-1, with TRBD1 as a possible D gene (6 bases). The CDR3 length is 15 residues. V was clipped by 3 bases and J by 0 bases, with 11 bases between them. Germline values: CDR1 MDHEN, CDR2 SYDVKM. Here the CDR3 DNA reads TGTGCCAGCAGTTTGGGGGGCCAAATGAACACTGAAGCTTTCTTT. Protein product: CASSLGGQMNTEAFF.

This chain connects TRBV5-1 to TRBJ1-6; 8 bases are shared with TRBD1. V was clipped by 3 bases and J by 10 bases; unmatched bases: 6. Germline CDR1 reads SGHRS; CDR2 reads YFSETQ. There are 14 residues in the CDR3. The CDR3 sequence: CASSWTGLGSPLHF. The CDR3 nucleotides read TGCGCCAGCAGCTGGACAGGGTTGGGCTCACCCCTCCACTTT.

J is TRBJ2-7 and V is TRBV5-6; D is undetermined. Germline CDR1 is SGHDT and CDR2 is YYEEEE. V was cut by 3 bases and J by 3 bases, with 10 bases left in between. The length of the CDR3 is 13 residues. CDR3 nucleotides: TGTGCCAGCAGCTCCATAGGGATCTACGAGCAGTACTTC. Protein: CASSSIGIYEQYF.

This clone is large in the sample. The chain has TRBV11-3 and TRBJ2-1; 10 bases are shared with TRBD2. Germline V gene data show CDR1 as SGHNT and CDR2 as YENEEA. Trimming cost V 4 bases and J 4 bases; bases outside gene matches: 7. This CDR3 is 16 amino acids long. The chain's CDR3 is CASSSRASGSYNEQFF. DNA of the CDR3: TGTGCCAGCAGCTCCCGGGCTAGCGGGAGTTACAATGAGCAGTTCTTC.

The rearrangement joins TRBV28 to TRBJ2-7; D might be TRBD1 (5 bases). The tail of the sequence fits TRBJ2-5 better, so the J call may be wrong. CDR3 size: 16 residues. The germline gives CDR1 MDHEN, CDR2 SYDVKM. This CDR3 is CASSSQSGWGRETQYF. The CDR3 nucleotides read TGTGCCAGCAGTTCACAGTCTGGATGGGGCCGGGAGACCCAGTACTTC.

This clone has ten or more counts. The chain joins TRBV6-1 to TRBJ2-1; 7 nucleotides line up with TRBD2. CDR3 length equals 14 residues. The junction had 0 bases not matched to a gene; V was cut back by 1 base and J by 3 bases. CDR1 and CDR2 (germline): MNHNS, SASEGT. The CDR3 loop reads CASSEGTSYNEQFF. The CDR3 region has the DNA TGTGCCAGCAGTGAAGGGACTAGCTACAATGAGCAGTTCTTC.

This clone has a single count. A junction end diverges from the germline sequence, so it may reflect a read error. CDR3 in amino acids: CVSSLPGQGTTEAFF. CDR3 DNA: TGTGTCAGCAGTTTACCGGGACAGGGGACCACTGAAGCTTTCTTC. This rearrangement joins TRBV27 to TRBJ1-1; 10 bases agree with TRBD1. The length of the CDR3 is 15 residues. Germline lookup yields CDR1 MNHEY and CDR2 SMNVEV (reference sequence).

This clone was picked up a small number of times. This chain uses TRBV6-5 with TRBJ2-7, with D possibly matching TRBD1 (6 bases). V was clipped by 5 bases and J by 2 bases, with 10 bases between them. Germline V lookup: CDR1 MNHEY, CDR2 SVGAGI. The CDR3 is 13 amino acids. DNA of the CDR3: TGTGCCAGCAGTAACCGACAGGCCTACGAGCAGTACTTC. Translated: CASSNRQAYEQYF.